The clone carrying this TCR beta chain occurred many times. What it binds is unknown. This sample was taken from a study of regulatory T cells in long-lasting Graves disease. Study outcomes and limitations: Persistent cases favored TRBV28, TRBJ1-2 and TRBJ2-5. Among persistent patients, a larger number of public clonotypes were shared (around 3,000) than among newly diagnosed patients (roughly 1,000).

V was shortened by 3 bases and J by 0 bases, with 17 bases between the two germline ends. Germline CDR1 reads KGHSH; CDR2 reads LQKENI. This CDR3 comprises 17 residues. Sample time point: newly diagnosed GD, antithyroid drugs for less than 3 months. Isolated PBMC RNA provided the starting material for the TCR library. iRepertoire HTBI primers and Arm-PCR of CDR3 regions built TCR beta libraries. TCRdb re-analysed the multiplex PCR reads in MiXCR, keeping a single row per CDR3 protein. Among about 500,000 distinct CDR3 sequences listed, more than 10% were seen once. This sample was also put to use in a study of T cells in Graves' hyperthyroidism and ophthalmopathy. According to that study: Every diagnosis used clinical symptoms, serum thyroxine and TRAb, thyroid ultrasound and orbital computed tomography. Blood shared most expanded thyroid clonotypes above 0.001.

The sequencing used peripheral blood mononuclear cells (PBMCs), collected at new diagnosis, from a patient treated with antithyroid drugs. V and J are TRBV18 and TRBJ1-1; a possible D gene is TRBD1 (5 bases). This TCR was recovered from a woman in her 30s with Graves disease. CDR3 protein: CASSPFSVGTLNTEAFF. The CDR3 DNA reads TGTGCCAGCTCACCTTTTTCAGTAGGGACCTTGAACACTGAAGCTTTCTTT.